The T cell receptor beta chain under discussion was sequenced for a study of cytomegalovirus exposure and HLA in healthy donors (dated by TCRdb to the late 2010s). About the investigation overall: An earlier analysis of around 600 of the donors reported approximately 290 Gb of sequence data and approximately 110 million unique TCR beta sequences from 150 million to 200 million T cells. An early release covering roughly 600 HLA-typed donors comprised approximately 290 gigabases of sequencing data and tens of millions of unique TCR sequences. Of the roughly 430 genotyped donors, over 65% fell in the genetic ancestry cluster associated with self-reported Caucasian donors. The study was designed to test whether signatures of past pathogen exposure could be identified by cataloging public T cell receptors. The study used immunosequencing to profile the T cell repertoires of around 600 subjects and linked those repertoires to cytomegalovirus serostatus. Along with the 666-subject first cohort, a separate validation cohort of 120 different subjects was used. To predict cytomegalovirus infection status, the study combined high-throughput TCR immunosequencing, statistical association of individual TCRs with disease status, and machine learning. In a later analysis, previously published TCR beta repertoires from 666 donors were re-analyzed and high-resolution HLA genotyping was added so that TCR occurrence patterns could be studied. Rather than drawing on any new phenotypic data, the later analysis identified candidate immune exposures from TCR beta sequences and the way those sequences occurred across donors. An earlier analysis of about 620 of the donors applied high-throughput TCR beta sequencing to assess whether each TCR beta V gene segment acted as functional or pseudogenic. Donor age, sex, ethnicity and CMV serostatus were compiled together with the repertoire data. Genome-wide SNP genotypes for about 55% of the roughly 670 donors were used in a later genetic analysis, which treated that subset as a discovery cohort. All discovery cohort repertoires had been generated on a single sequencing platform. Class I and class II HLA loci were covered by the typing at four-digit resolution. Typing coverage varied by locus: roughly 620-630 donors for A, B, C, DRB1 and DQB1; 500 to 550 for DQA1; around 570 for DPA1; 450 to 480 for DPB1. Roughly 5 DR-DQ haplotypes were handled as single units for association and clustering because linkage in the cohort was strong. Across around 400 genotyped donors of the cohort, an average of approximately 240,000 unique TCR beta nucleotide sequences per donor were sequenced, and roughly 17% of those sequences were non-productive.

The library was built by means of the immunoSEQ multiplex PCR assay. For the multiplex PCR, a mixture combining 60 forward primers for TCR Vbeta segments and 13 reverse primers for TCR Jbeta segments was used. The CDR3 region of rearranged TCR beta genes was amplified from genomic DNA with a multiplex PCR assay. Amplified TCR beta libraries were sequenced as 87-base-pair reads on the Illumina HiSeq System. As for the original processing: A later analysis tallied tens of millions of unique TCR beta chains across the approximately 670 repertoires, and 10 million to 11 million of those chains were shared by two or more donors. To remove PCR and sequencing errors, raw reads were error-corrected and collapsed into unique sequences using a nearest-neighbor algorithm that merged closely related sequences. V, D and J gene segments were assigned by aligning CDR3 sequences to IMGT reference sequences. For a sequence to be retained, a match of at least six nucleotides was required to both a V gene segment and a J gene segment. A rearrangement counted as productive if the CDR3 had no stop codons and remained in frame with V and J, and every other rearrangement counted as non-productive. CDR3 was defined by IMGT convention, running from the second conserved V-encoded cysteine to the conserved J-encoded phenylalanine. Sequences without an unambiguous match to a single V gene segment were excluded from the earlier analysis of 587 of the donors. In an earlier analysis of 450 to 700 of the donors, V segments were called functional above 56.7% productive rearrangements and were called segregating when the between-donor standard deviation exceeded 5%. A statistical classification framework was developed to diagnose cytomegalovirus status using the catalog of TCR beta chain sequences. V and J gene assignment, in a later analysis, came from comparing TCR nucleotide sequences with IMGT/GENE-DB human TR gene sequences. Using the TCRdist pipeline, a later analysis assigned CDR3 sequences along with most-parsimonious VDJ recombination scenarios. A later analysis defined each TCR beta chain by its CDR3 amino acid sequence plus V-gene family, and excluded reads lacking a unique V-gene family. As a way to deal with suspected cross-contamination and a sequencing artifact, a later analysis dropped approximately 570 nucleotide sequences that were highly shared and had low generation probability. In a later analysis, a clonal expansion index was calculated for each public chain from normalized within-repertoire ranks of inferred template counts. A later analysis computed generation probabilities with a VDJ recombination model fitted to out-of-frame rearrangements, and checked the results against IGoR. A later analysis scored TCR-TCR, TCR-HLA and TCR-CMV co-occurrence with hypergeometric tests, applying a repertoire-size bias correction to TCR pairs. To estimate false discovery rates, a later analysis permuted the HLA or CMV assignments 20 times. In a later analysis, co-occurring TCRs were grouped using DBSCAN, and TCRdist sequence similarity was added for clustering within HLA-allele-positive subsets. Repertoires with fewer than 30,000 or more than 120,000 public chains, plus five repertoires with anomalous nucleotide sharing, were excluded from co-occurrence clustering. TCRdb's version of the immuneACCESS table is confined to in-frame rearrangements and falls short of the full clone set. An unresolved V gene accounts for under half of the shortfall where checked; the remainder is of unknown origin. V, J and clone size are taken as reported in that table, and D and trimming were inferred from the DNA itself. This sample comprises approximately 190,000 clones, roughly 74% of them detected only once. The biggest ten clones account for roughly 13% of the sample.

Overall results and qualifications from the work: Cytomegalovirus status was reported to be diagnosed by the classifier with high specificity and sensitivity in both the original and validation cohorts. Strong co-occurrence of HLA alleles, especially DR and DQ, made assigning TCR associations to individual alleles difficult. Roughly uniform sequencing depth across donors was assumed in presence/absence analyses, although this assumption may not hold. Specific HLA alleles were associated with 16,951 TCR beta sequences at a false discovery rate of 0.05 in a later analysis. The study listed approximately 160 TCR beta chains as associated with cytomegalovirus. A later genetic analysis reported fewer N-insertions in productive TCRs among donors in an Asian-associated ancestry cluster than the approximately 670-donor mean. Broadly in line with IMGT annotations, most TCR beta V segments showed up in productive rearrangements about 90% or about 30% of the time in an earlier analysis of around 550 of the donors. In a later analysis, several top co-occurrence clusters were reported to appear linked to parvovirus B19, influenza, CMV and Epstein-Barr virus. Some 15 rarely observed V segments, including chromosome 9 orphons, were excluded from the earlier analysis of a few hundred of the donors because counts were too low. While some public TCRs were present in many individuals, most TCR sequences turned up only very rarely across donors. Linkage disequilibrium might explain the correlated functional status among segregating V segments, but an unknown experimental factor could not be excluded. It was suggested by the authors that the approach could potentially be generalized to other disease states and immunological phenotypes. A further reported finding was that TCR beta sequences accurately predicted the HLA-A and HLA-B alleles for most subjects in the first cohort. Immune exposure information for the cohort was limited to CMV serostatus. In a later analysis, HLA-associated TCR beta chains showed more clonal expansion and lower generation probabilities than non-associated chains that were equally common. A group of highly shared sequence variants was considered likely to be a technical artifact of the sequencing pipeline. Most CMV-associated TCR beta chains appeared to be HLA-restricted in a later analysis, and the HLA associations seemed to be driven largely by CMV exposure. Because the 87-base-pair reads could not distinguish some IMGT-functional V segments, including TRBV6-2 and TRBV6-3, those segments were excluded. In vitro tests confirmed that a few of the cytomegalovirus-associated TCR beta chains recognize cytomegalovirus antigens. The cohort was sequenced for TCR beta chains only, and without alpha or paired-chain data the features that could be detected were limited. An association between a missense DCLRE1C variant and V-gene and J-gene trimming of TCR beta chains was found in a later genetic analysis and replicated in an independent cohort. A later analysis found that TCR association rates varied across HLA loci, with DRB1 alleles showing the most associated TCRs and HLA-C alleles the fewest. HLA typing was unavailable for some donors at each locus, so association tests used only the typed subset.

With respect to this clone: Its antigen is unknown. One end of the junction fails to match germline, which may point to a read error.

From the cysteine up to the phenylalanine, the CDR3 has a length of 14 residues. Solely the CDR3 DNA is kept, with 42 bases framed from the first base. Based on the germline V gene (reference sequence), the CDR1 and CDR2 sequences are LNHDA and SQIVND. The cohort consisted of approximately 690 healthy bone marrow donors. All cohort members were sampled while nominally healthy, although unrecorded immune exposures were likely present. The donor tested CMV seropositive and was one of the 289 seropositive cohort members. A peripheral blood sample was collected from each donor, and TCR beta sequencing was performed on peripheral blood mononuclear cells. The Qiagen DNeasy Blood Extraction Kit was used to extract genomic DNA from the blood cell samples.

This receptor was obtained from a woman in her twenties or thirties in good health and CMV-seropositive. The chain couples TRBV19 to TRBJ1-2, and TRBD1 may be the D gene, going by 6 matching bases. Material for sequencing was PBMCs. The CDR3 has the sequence CASSEGQFNYGYTF. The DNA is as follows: TGTGCCAGTAGTGAAGGACAGTTTAACTACGGCTACACCTTC.